This record covers a single TCR beta chain. This entry belongs to a study of blood T cells in healthy people across ages. Germline V lookup: CDR1 MNHEY, CDR2 SVGAGI. Trimming took 10 bases from V and 7 from J, leaving 16 bases between them. CDR3 length: 13 residues. Using a J-beta primer mix together with a sample-barcoded 5' primer, a second PCR was run for about 6 to 12 cycles. Via MiXCR, TCRdb re-called the 5' RACE reads, giving one row per CDR3 protein. The sample records around 690,000 distinct CDR3 sequences, roughly 50% being singletons. The sequencing input was blood. J is TRBJ1-4 and V is TRBV6-5, with TRBD1 as a possible D gene (6 bases). The clonotype originates from a man in his sixties in good health. For the CDR3, the DNA is TGTGCCACCAGAAGGACGGGGGCTGAAAAACTGTTTTTT. This codes for CATRRTGAEKLFF.